One sample yielded the 24 T cell receptor beta chains listed below, sequenced in a study of blood T cell repertoires in COVID-19. The table came from immunoSEQ multiplex PCR; TCRdb's copy has only in-frame clones and leaves some out. The repertoire holds more than 150,000 clones, with about 89% as singletons. Material for sequencing was peripheral blood. The receptors were sampled from a man aged 40-55 years with acute or convalescent COVID-19.

A single count supports this clone. This rearrangement joins TRBV4-3 to TRBJ2-2; D is unresolved. V lost 1 base and J 1 base, leaving 7 bases between the germline ends. The germline V gene encodes CDR1 LGHNA and CDR2 YSLEER. This CDR3 is built from 15 residues. The CDR3: CASSQGARNTGELFF. The CDR3, as DNA: TGCGCCAGCAGCCAAGGCGCCCGGAACACCGGGGAGCTGTTTTTT.

The chain joins TRBV2 to TRBJ1-2; possible D gene TRBD1, 6 bases. This CDR3 has 14 amino acids. The germline V and J ends were trimmed by 9 bases and 4 bases, with 18 bases remaining between them. Germline CDR1 SNHLY, CDR2 FYNNEI. The chain's CDR3 is CARRQSGGAYGYTF. CDR3 coding DNA: TGTGCCAGACGCCAATCGGGGGGCGCCTATGGCTACACCTTC.

The rearrangement joins TRBV2 to TRBJ2-4; 12 bases map to TRBD1. Germline lookup yields CDR1 SNHLY and CDR2 FYNNEI. Germline trimming cut 6 bases from V and 0 bases from J; bases unmatched to any gene: 9. This CDR3 comprises 18 residues. CDR3 sequence reads: CASSWEGQGALAKNIQYF. Here the CDR3 DNA reads TGTGCCAGCAGCTGGGAGGGACAGGGGGCCTTAGCCAAAAACATTCAGTACTTC.

The rearrangement uses TRBV30 and TRBJ1-4; 12 nucleotides agree with TRBD1. The J segment lost 0 bases and the V segment lost 6 bases, leaving 8 bases of the junction unmatched. The germline V gene has CDR1 GTSNPN and CDR2 SVGIG (reference sequence). The CDR3 spans 17 residues. The CDR3 protein is CACPGQGASATNEKLFF. CDR3 coding DNA: TGTGCCTGCCCGGGACAGGGGGCCAGCGCAACTAATGAAAAACTGTTTTTT.

The chain recombines TRBV19 with TRBJ2-2; D is unclear. The CDR3 covers 15 residues. Germline V gene lookup returns CDR1 LNHDA and CDR2 SQIVND (reference sequence). V was trimmed by 2 bases and J by 3 bases, leaving 10 bases between them. Here the CDR3 DNA reads TGTGCCAGTAGTATAATCGGCGGCTACACCGGGGAGCTGTTTTTT. It translates to CASSIIGGYTGELFF. Using reference TRBV19 and TRBJ2-2 for the parts outside the CDR3, the full variable domain is DGGITQSPKYLFRKEGQNVTLSCEQNLNHDAMYWYRQDPGQGLRLIYYSQIVNDFQKGDIAEGYSVSREKKESFPLTVTSAQKNPTAFYLCASSIIGGYTGELFFGEGSRLTVL.

This chain joins TRBV18 and TRBJ1-1; 7 bases fit TRBD1. From germline, CDR1 is KGHSH and CDR2 LQKENI. V shed 1 base, J shed 3 bases, and the junction held 5 bases outside the gene matches. The CDR3 consists of 15 residues. The CDR3 DNA is TGTGCCAGCTCACCACTGTACAGGGGAGACACTGAAGCTTTCTTT. Amino acid sequence: CASSPLYRGDTEAFF.

The gene calls are TRBV29-1 and TRBJ2-7; D ambiguous. V lost 4 bases and J 1 base, leaving 5 bases between the germline ends. Germline V CDR1 and CDR2: SQVTM, ANQGSEA. The CDR3 sequence is 11 residues long. The CDR3 loop reads CSVVLSYEQYF. The CDR3 region has the DNA TGCAGCGTTGTCCTTTCCTACGAGCAGTACTTC.

The chain recombines TRBV7-3 with TRBJ1-1; D is perhaps TRBD1 (5 bases). The CDR3 totals 16 residues. V dropped 2 bases and J dropped 1 base, with 14 bases sitting between them. Per germline, CDR1 SGHTA and CDR2 FQGTGA. The CDR3: CASSLGGAGQNTEAFF. The CDR3 nucleotides read TGTGCCAGCAGCTTAGGTGGAGCCGGACAGAACACTGAAGCTTTCTTT.

The J gene is TRBJ2-5, the V gene TRBV7-9; no definite D call. This CDR3 is built from 16 residues. Trimming removed 0 bases from V and 0 bases from J, with 11 bases in between. The V gene's germline CDR1 is SEHNR and CDR2 FQNEAQ (reference sequence). The DNA of the CDR3 is TGTGCCAGCAGCTTAGCGCCCCACGGGTACCAAGAGACCCAGTACTTC. The encoded protein is CASSLAPHGYQETQYF.

CDR3 in amino acids: CASSLEGLAWGDGYTF. The CDR3 nucleotides are TGTGCCAGCAGCTTGGAAGGCCTCGCTTGGGGAGATGGCTACACCTTC. This chain links TRBV5-8 with TRBJ1-2; D not certain. V lost 0 bases, J lost 6 bases, and 18 bases lay in between. Germline V gene lookup returns CDR1 SGHTS and CDR2 YDEGEE. This CDR3 is 16 amino acids long.

This chain connects TRBV6-6 to TRBJ1-2, with 9 positions matching TRBD1. Trimming took 0 bases from V and 4 from J; bases not matched to a gene: 3. In germline, CDR1 is MNHNY, CDR2 SVGAGI (reference sequence). The CDR3 totals 15 residues. The CDR3 sequence: CASSYSLDRGYGYTF. Here the CDR3 DNA reads TGTGCCAGCAGTTACTCGTTGGACAGGGGCTATGGCTACACCTTC.

In its sample, this clone was seen once. The CDR3 region is CASSLAGGNTGELFF. CDR3 nucleotides: TGTGCCAGCAGCTTAGCGGGGGGTAACACCGGGGAGCTGTTTTTT. The V gene is TRBV7-2, the J gene TRBJ2-2, with TRBD2 as a possible D gene (6 bases). CDR1 is SGHTA, CDR2 FQGNSA, per germline. With 0 bases removed from V and 2 bases from J, the gap between germline ends came to 7 bases. This CDR3 has 15 residues.

V usage is TRBV6-4 and J usage is TRBJ1-1, with a weak D call TRBD1 (6 bases). Germline CDR1 and CDR2: MRHNA and SNTAGT. V gave up 5 bases and J gave up 4 bases, with 11 bases separating them. The CDR3 is made up of 13 amino acids. The CDR3 DNA reads as TGTGCCAGCAGTAGTTCCAGGGGCACTGAAGCTTTCTTT. The encoded protein is CASSSSRGTEAFF.

About this clone itself: Within the sample, other DNA sequences also encode this same CDR3. V gene TRBV5-1 combines with J gene TRBJ1-3; 8 bases match TRBD1. CDR1 SGHRS and CDR2 YFSETQ come from the germline V gene. V shed 0 bases and J 0 bases; nucleotides not matched to a gene: 2. The length of the CDR3 is 16 residues. The CDR3: CASSLVGQGSGNTIYF. CDR3 bases: TGCGCCAGCAGCTTGGTCGGACAGGGCTCTGGAAACACCATATATTTT. The complete variable domain, with remaining parts taken from reference TRBV5-1 and TRBJ1-3, reads KAGVTQTPRYLIKTRGQQVTLSCSPISGHRSVSWYQQTPGQGLQFLFEYFSETQRNKGNFPGRFSGRQFSNSRSEMNVSTLELGDSALYLCASSLVGQGSGNTIYFGEGSWLTVV.

V gene TRBV7-2 combines with J gene TRBJ2-1; 12 bases line up with TRBD2. After removal of 5 bases from V and 9 bases from J, the junction contained 8 bases not matched to a gene. The CDR3 length is 15 residues. The germline V gene encodes CDR1 SGHTA and CDR2 FQGNSA. The CDR3 region has the DNA TGTGCCAGCAGCGTAACTAGCGGGGGGAGCGGTGAGCAGTTCTTC. Protein sequence: CASSVTSGGSGEQFF.

The rearrangement joins TRBV7-2 to TRBJ2-5; tentatively, D is TRBD1 (5 bases). With 6 bases removed from V and 0 bases from J, the gap between germline ends came to 11 bases. Germline assignment: CDR1 SGHTA and CDR2 FQGNSA. This CDR3 comprises 14 residues. The CDR3 bases are TGTGCCAGCAGGGGGCGACAGTACCAAGAGACCCAGTACTTC. Translation: CASRGRQYQETQYF.

V and J are TRBV7-2 and TRBJ1-2; D perhaps matches TRBD1 (5 bases). The CDR3 sequence is 13 residues long. Germline V CDR1 and CDR2: SGHTA, FQGNSA. V lost 1 base and J lost 5, with 8 bases in between. DNA for the CDR3: TGTGCCAGCAGCTTAGGGCGACAGTATGGCTACACCTTC. Amino acids: CASSLGRQYGYTF. Complete variable domain (other parts from reference TRBV7-2 and TRBJ1-2): GAGVSQSPSNKVTEKGKDVELRCDPISGHTALYWYRQSLGQGLEFLIYFQGNSAPDKSGLPSDRFSAERTGGSVSTLTIQRTQQEDSAVYLCASSLGRQYGYTFGSGTRLTVV.

The chain has TRBV19 and TRBJ1-2; 9 bases match TRBD1. Losses at the gene ends were 7 bases for V and 1 base for J; bases not matched to a gene: 7. CDR3 length: 15 amino acids. CDR1 LNHDA and CDR2 SQIVND come from the germline V gene (reference sequence). The CDR3 sequence: CASTPRQGDNYGYTF. The CDR3 region has the DNA TGTGCCAGTACCCCACGACAGGGGGATAACTATGGCTACACCTTC.

J is TRBJ1-2 and V is TRBV7-9, with 7 bases matching TRBD1. The CDR3 is 15 amino acids. Germline CDR1 reads SEHNR; CDR2 reads FQNEAQ (reference sequence). Trimming at V came to 6 bases and at J to 1 base, leaving 8 bases not matched to a gene. The CDR3 loop is CASSPAGQVNYGYTF. For the CDR3, the DNA is TGTGCCAGCAGTCCCGCCGGACAGGTTAACTATGGCTACACCTTC.

The CDR3 nucleotides read TGTGCCAGCAGTCGGACAGTGCAAGAGACCCAGTACTTC. Translation gives CASSRTVQETQYF. The V gene is TRBV28, the J gene TRBJ2-5; perhaps TRBD1 as D (6 bases). The CDR3 contains 13 residues. The V and J ends lost 5 bases and 2 bases respectively, with 9 bases between them. Germline V gives CDR1 MDHEN, CDR2 SYDVKM.

This rearrangement joins TRBV7-6 to TRBJ2-7, with D unclear. Germline assignment: CDR1 SGHVS and CDR2 FNYEAQ. There are 14 residues in the CDR3. Trimming removed 5 bases from V and 1 base from J, with 12 bases in between. CDR3 DNA: TGTGCCAGCAGCCCCGTACTCCTATCCTACGAGCAGTACTTC. It encodes CASSPVLLSYEQYF.

The chain employs TRBV13 and TRBJ2-3; D is undetermined. This CDR3 has 13 amino acids. The germline V gene encodes CDR1 PRHDT and CDR2 FYEKMQ (reference sequence). V was trimmed by 7 bases and J by 3 bases, leaving 11 bases between them. CDR3 residues: CASTRETTDTQYF. CDR3 nucleotides: TGTGCCAGCACCCGCGAGACAACAGATACGCAGTATTTT.

V is TRBV5-1 and J is TRBJ2-1; weak D call: TRBD2 (7 bases). The CDR3 runs 17 residues. The ends were cut back, 0 bases at V and 3 bases at J, with 16 bases in the middle. In germline, CDR1 is SGHRS, CDR2 YFSETQ. CDR3 DNA: TGCGCCAGCAGCTTGGGGGGCGGGGGCCCAATCTACAATGAGCAGTTCTTC. This translates into CASSLGGGGPIYNEQFF.

The V call is TRBV6-2 or TRBV6-3, the J call TRBJ1-5; 8 bases are shared with TRBD1. V shed 5 bases and J 3 bases; nucleotides not matched to a gene: 3. Germline assignment: CDR1 MNHEY and CDR2 SVGEGT. The CDR3 spans 14 residues. The CDR3 spells CASSPDRDNQPQHF. The DNA for the CDR3 is TGTGCCAGCAGTCCGGACAGGGACAATCAGCCCCAGCATTTT.